The sequence of this T cell receptor (beta chain) was determined in a study of graft-versus-host responses after intestinal transplantation. This clone appeared a few times. The method was immunoSEQ multiplex PCR; TCRdb's version includes in-frame clones alone and lacks a portion of them. The sample records 9,500 to 15,000 clones, about 80% being singletons. The CDR3 is made up of 14 amino acids. The V and J ends lost 7 bases and 5 bases, in that order; junction bases with no gene match: 8. Germline CDR1 and CDR2: SGHTS and YDEGEE. Graft tissue was processed to release intraepithelial and lamina propria lymphocytes.

This specimen was ileum tissue, taken about 150 days after intestinal transplantation. This chain connects TRBV5-8 to TRBJ2-5; 10 bases map to TRBD2. This clonotype was sampled from a human patient who received an intestinal transplant, so some T cells may come from the graft donor. DNA for the CDR3: TGTGCCAGCGGAGCGGGGGGGCCATTCGAGACCCAGTACTTC. Amino acid sequence: CASGAGGPFETQYF.